What follows are 26 T cell receptor beta chains derived from one specimen sequenced in a study of CD8 T cells in ankylosing spondylitis. Study outcomes and limitations: Several highly homologous variants made up a TCR beta motif, and this motif appeared characteristic of ankylosing spondylitis blood.

Their target antigens are unknown. TCRdb recomputed calls from the 5' RACE reads with MiXCR, one row per CDR3 protein. The sample lists some 800,000 distinct CDR3 sequences; approximately 12% were seen once. Sequenced input: blood, either unsorted or a sorted T cell fraction (not recorded which). Every receptor here comes from a male donor with ankylosing spondylitis.

This clonotype has a handful of counts. The chain employs TRBV5-1 and TRBJ2-7; perhaps TRBD2 as D (6 bases). CDR3 length: 15 residues. V was cut by 0 bases and J by 5 bases, with 15 bases left in between. Germline CDR1 is SGHRS and CDR2 is YFSETQ. The CDR3: CASSLGGTLGDEQYF. Here the CDR3 DNA reads TGCGCCAGCAGCTTGGGGGGGACTCTTGGTGACGAGCAGTACTTC.

This sequence joins TRBV20-1 and TRBJ1-5, with no clear D. V lost 1 base, J lost 3 bases, and 7 bases lay in between. From germline, CDR1 is DFQATT and CDR2 SNEGSKA (reference sequence). The CDR3 contains 13 residues. The DNA for the CDR3 is TGCAGTGCTAGAGTCACTACCAATCAGCCCCAGCATTTT. It is translated as CSARVTTNQPQHF.

The sample holds a few counts of this clonotype. The J gene is TRBJ2-7, the V gene TRBV2, with D possibly TRBD1 on 5 matching bases. CDR1 SNHLY and CDR2 FYNNEI come from the germline V gene. The V gene lost 8 bases and the J gene lost 4 bases, with 15 bases spanning the gap. The CDR3 has 13 amino acids. CDR3 DNA sequence: TGTGCCAGCGGCAGGGATATTGGTTACGAGCAGTACTTC. Translating gives CASGRDIGYEQYF.

This clonotype has a single count. The chain joins TRBV7-2 to TRBJ1-1, with D possibly matching TRBD1 (6 bases). Per the germline V gene, CDR1 is SGHTA and CDR2 is FQGNSA. The length of the CDR3 is 15 residues. V shed 4 bases and J shed 6 bases, with 18 bases lying between them. CDR3 amino acids: CASSSSGTFPSEAFF. The CDR3, as DNA: TGTGCCAGCAGCTCCTCTGGGACATTCCCTTCTGAAGCTTTCTTT.

Only a few counts were recorded for this clonotype. The CDR3 loop reads CASSQGQGAYNEQFF. DNA for the CDR3: TGTGCCAGCTCCCAGGGACAGGGGGCCTACAATGAGCAGTTCTTC. The chain links TRBV18 to TRBJ2-1, with 11 bases matching TRBD1. This CDR3 region has 15 residues. Germline V CDR1 and CDR2: KGHSH, LQKENI. Germline trimming cut 6 bases from V and 2 bases from J; bases unmatched to any gene: 3.

The V gene is TRBV29-1, the J gene TRBJ1-2, with D possibly matching TRBD1 (6 bases). Trimming shortened V by 6 bases and J by 6 bases, and 14 bases separated the two germline ends. Germline V gene data show CDR1 as SQVTM and CDR2 as ANQGSEA. The CDR3 is 12 residues long. As DNA, the CDR3 is TGCAGCGTATACAGGGACGTGGATGGCTACACCTTC. It codes for CSVYRDVDGYTF. The complete variable domain, with remaining parts taken from reference TRBV29-1 and TRBJ1-2, reads SAVISQKPSRDICQRGTSLTIQCQVDSQVTMMFWYRQQPGQSLTLIATANQGSEATYESGFVIDKFPISRPNLTFSTLTVSNMSPEDSSIYLCSVYRDVDGYTFGSGTRLTVV.

This clonotype has ten or more counts. The rearrangement uses TRBV12-3 or TRBV12-4 and TRBJ2-1, with D maybe TRBD1 (6 bases). V shed 5 bases and J shed 5 bases, with 19 bases lying between them. The length of the CDR3 is 16 residues. The CDR3 protein is CASSKLLPRDNNEQFF. CDR3 nucleotides: TGTGCCAGCAGTAAACTCCTACCCCGGGACAACAATGAGCAGTTCTTC.

The CDR3 region is CASKGQGGTDTQYF. The CDR3 DNA is TGTGCCAGCAAGGGACAGGGGGGCACAGATACGCAGTATTTT. This rearrangement joins TRBV11-3 to TRBJ2-3; 11 bases fit TRBD1. The CDR3 sequence is 14 residues long. Germline lookup yields CDR1 SGHNT and CDR2 YENEEA. V gave up 7 bases and J gave up 1 base; unmatched junction bases: 1. Full variable domain (remainder filled in from reference TRBV11-3 and TRBJ2-3): EAGVVQSPRYKIIEKKQPVAFWCNPISGHNTLYWYLQNLGQGPELLIRYENEEAVDDSQLPKDRFSAERLKGVDSTLKIQPAELGDSAVYLCASKGQGGTDTQYFGPGTRLTVL.

This clonotype was recorded many times. V gene TRBV29-1 combines with J gene TRBJ2-5; TRBD1 matches at 7 bases. The germline CDR1 and CDR2 sequences are SQVTM and ANQGSEA. V dropped 3 bases and J dropped 5; count of bases not matched to a gene: 9. The CDR3 covers 14 residues. CDR3 bases: TGCAGCGTTGAGAGACAGGGACCTGGGGAGACCCAGTACTTC. Translated: CSVERQGPGETQYF.

This clonotype appeared many times. The V gene is TRBV20-1, the J gene TRBJ1-5; maybe TRBD1 (5 bases). This CDR3 is built from 11 residues. V lost 6 bases and J 11 bases, leaving 14 bases between the germline ends. CDR1 and CDR2 from the germline V gene are DFQATT and SNEGSKA (reference sequence). In DNA, the CDR3 is TGCAGTGCCCTAAGGGGCCCGTCCCAGCATTTT. Its protein is CSALRGPSQHF.

The chain has TRBV27 and TRBJ1-1; D gene ambiguous. Germline loops: CDR1 MNHEY, CDR2 SMNVEV (reference sequence). The CDR3 runs to 13 residues. The V gene lost 9 bases and the J gene lost 4 bases, with 15 bases spanning the gap. In DNA form, the CDR3 reads TGTGCCAGAAGCCGTACCGTGAGCACTGAAGCTTTCTTT. Translated, it gives CARSRTVSTEAFF.

This clonotype was observed a handful of times. The chain recombines TRBV20-1 with TRBJ2-7; D gene unclear. With 0 bases removed from V and 2 bases from J, the gap between germline ends came to 8 bases. The germline V gene encodes CDR1 DFQATT and CDR2 SNEGSKA (reference sequence). This CDR3 contains 13 residues. The CDR3 loop reads CSARDHTAYEQYF. The CDR3 nucleotides read TGCAGTGCTAGAGATCACACAGCCTACGAGCAGTACTTC.

The rearrangement links TRBV5-1 to TRBJ2-3, with 9 bases lining up with TRBD2. The germline CDR1 and CDR2 sequences are SGHRS and YFSETQ. The CDR3 has 17 amino acids. V gave up 5 bases and J gave up 3 bases; unmatched junction bases: 13. The CDR3 bases are TGCGCCAGCAGGCGTGAGATCGGCGGGGGGGCAACAGATACGCAGTATTTT. This gives the protein CASRREIGGGATDTQYF.

The V call is TRBV7-6, the J call TRBJ2-7; 7 positions agree with TRBD1. CDR3 size: 14 residues. Germline CDR1 reads SGHVS; CDR2 reads FNYEAQ. Germline trimming cut 4 bases from V and 0 bases from J; bases unmatched to any gene: 3. The CDR3 bases are TGTGCCAGCAGCTCACAGGGGACCTCCTACGAGCAGTACTTC. Amino acid sequence: CASSSQGTSYEQYF.

This clonotype has only a few counts. This chain connects TRBV6-1 to TRBJ2-7, with D unclear. Germline CDR1 reads MNHNS; CDR2 reads SASEGT. The CDR3 has 15 amino acids. Trimming took 5 bases from V and 0 from J, leaving 14 bases between them. The CDR3 DNA follows: TGTGCCAGCAGTAGGCAGAGGACGTACTCCTACGAGCAGTACTTC. Protein: CASSRQRTYSYEQYF.

This clonotype turned up a few times. V usage is TRBV5-1 and J usage is TRBJ2-3; the match to TRBD2 covers 10 bases. J gave up 2 bases and V 5 bases, and 5 bases lay outside the gene matches. Germline values: CDR1 SGHRS, CDR2 YFSETQ. There are 15 residues in the CDR3. The CDR3 sequence is CASRGLAEPTDTQYF. CDR3 DNA: TGCGCCAGCAGAGGACTAGCGGAACCCACAGATACGCAGTATTTT. Combining the CDR3 with reference TRBV5-1 and TRBJ2-3 gives the whole variable domain KAGVTQTPRYLIKTRGQQVTLSCSPISGHRSVSWYQQTPGQGLQFLFEYFSETQRNKGNFPGRFSGRQFSNSRSEMNVSTLELGDSALYLCASRGLAEPTDTQYFGPGTRLTVL.

The chain uses TRBV2 and TRBJ2-4; 7 nucleotides line up with TRBD1. From germline, CDR1 is SNHLY and CDR2 FYNNEI. Unmatched junction bases numbered 6, after V lost 6 bases and J lost 7 bases. CDR3 length: 13 residues. The CDR3 loop is CASRAGTDNIQYF. Here the CDR3 DNA reads TGTGCCAGCAGAGCCGGGACAGACAACATTCAGTACTTC.

The chain joins TRBV20-1 to TRBJ1-2, with 7 nucleotides matching TRBD1. The germline V gene has CDR1 DFQATT and CDR2 SNEGSKA (reference sequence). The CDR3 length is 13 residues. V dropped 2 bases and J dropped 8; count of bases not matched to a gene: 8. CDR3 in amino acids: CSARTTGVSGYTF. The CDR3 DNA reads TGCAGTGCTAGAACAACAGGGGTATCAGGCTACACCTTC.

V is TRBV5-1 and J is TRBJ2-1, with TRBD2 matching 11 bases. Trimming at V came to 0 bases and at J to 13 bases, leaving 3 bases not matched to a gene. The CDR3 loop spans 13 amino acids. The germline V gene encodes CDR1 SGHRS and CDR2 YFSETQ. As DNA, the CDR3 is TGCGCCAGCAGCTTGGGACTAGCGGGAAAACAGTTCTTC. The encoded protein is CASSLGLAGKQFF.

The V call is TRBV4-2, the J call TRBJ1-4; D remains unclear. V was clipped by 4 bases and J by 0 bases, with 12 bases between them. Germline CDR1 LGHNA, CDR2 YNFKEQ. The length of the CDR3 is 16 residues. This CDR3 is CASSLHVEATNEKLFF. CDR3 nucleotides: TGTGCCAGCAGCCTCCATGTAGAAGCAACTAATGAAAAACTGTTTTTT.

This chain joins TRBV9 and TRBJ2-1; D is perhaps TRBD1 (5 bases). Germline CDR1 reads SGDLS; CDR2 reads YYNGEE. CDR3 length equals 15 residues. V shed 4 bases and J shed 1 base, with 12 bases lying between them. The CDR3 sequence: CASSPRQYSYNEQFF. In DNA form, the CDR3 reads TGTGCCAGCAGCCCACGACAGTATTCCTACAATGAGCAGTTCTTC. The entire variable domain, with the rest obtained from reference TRBV9 and TRBJ2-1, is as follows: DSGVTQTPKHLITATGQRVTLRCSPRSGDLSVYWYQQSLDQGLQFLIQYYNGEERAKGNILERFSAQQFPDLHSELNLSSLELGDSALYFCASSPRQYSYNEQFFGPGTRLTVL.

This clonotype came up a few times. The chain joins TRBV10-3 to TRBJ2-1; 12 bases map to TRBD2. The ends lost 8 bases at V and 10 bases at J; junction bases unmatched: 9. CDR1 is ENHRY, CDR2 SYGVKD, per germline. This CDR3 spans 14 amino acids. The CDR3 coding sequence is TGTGCCATCGGAAGACTAGCGGGAGACGGGGAGCAGTTCTTC. Residues: CAIGRLAGDGEQFF.

Ten or more counts support this clonotype. This rearrangement joins TRBV10-3 to TRBJ2-7; D is unclear. The V gene lost 4 bases and the J gene lost 1 base, with 2 bases spanning the gap. CDR3 length: 11 residues. Germline CDR1 is ENHRY and CDR2 is SYGVKD. The CDR3 DNA sequence: TGTGCCATCAGTGCGTCCTACGAGCAGTACTTC. Amino acid sequence: CAISASYEQYF.

A remark on this clonotype: An end of the junction does not agree with germline; a read error may underlie this. The chain employs TRBV6-6 and TRBJ1-5; D gene unclear. CDR3 length equals 13 residues. Per the germline V gene, CDR1 is MNHNY and CDR2 is SVGAGI (reference sequence). The CDR3 sequence is CASTRNSNHPQHF. Here the CDR3 DNA reads TGTGCCAGCACTAGGAATAGCAATCACCCCCAGCATTTT.

The CDR3: CASPDRNTGELFF. Here the CDR3 DNA reads TGTGCCAGCCCGGACAGGAACACCGGGGAGCTGTTTTTT. The chain is built from TRBV28 and TRBJ2-2; D is possibly TRBD1 (6 bases). The CDR3 covers 13 residues. Per the germline V gene, CDR1 is MDHEN and CDR2 is SYDVKM. The ends were cut back, 8 bases at V and 1 base at J, with 8 bases in the middle.

This clonotype was detected only a few times. The chain combines TRBV10-3 with TRBJ2-2; 9 bases align to TRBD2. The V segment lost 0 bases and the J segment 2 bases; nucleotides outside the gene matches: 10. The CDR3 is 19 amino acids. Germline CDR1 ENHRY, CDR2 SYGVKD. The CDR3, as DNA: TGTGCCATCAGTGAGTCGAAACAGCGGGGGGCCGTCAACACCGGGGAGCTGTTTTTT. It encodes CAISESKQRGAVNTGELFF.